The text below deals with one T cell receptor (beta chain). The antigen is undetermined. Only in-frame clones appear in the TCRdb table, and some are missing; sequencing was by immunoSEQ multiplex PCR. In the table there are some 120,000 clones, roughly 89% of which are singletons. The record originates from a study of T cell responses to AZD1222 COVID-19 vaccine. As for the study in general: Second doses were pooled across both intervals (about 4 or about 12 weeks). General study results and limits: Repertoire sampling occurred only after the peak T cell response.

The sequences come from peripheral blood, collected on day 0 of AZD1222 vaccination. The receptor was derived from an adult in good health.

The CDR3 loop is CASSTQGALFGYTF. CDR3 DNA: TGTGCCAGTAGTACACAGGGGGCGCTTTTTGGCTACACCTTC. V is TRBV19 and J is TRBJ1-2; 9 bases agree with TRBD1. Losses at the gene ends were 4 bases for V and 7 bases for J; bases not matched to a gene: 7. The CDR3 consists of 14 residues. The V gene's germline CDR1 is LNHDA and CDR2 SQIVND (reference sequence).